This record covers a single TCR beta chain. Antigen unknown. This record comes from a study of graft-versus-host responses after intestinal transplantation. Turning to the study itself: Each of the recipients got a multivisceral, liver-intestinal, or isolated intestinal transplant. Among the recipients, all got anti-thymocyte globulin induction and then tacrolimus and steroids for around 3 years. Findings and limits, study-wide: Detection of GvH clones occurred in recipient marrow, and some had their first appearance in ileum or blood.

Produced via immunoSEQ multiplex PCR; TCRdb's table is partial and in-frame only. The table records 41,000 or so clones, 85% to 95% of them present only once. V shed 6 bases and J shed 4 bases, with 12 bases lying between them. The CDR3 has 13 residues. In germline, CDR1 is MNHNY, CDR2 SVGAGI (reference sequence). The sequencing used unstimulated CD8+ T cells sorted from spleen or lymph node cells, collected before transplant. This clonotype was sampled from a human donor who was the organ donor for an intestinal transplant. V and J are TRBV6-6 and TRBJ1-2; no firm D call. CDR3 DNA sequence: TGTGCCAGCAGCCCGGACTTCCCCTATGGCTACACCTTC. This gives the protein CASSPDFPYGYTF.